The 20 T cell receptor beta chains presented below share a single source sample, sequenced in a study of T cell changes during pregnancy in multiple sclerosis. The method was immunoSEQ multiplex PCR; TCRdb's version includes in-frame clones alone and lacks a portion of them. The table records tens of thousands of clones, 92% of them present only once. The sequencing here drew on peripheral blood, taken in the second trimester of pregnancy. These TCRs come from a female donor in good health, enrolled as a control in a pregnancy study.

The chain employs TRBV6-4 and TRBJ2-3, with 10 bases aligning to TRBD1. Germline-derived CDR1 and CDR2 are MRHNA and SNTAGT. The CDR3 is 15 amino acids. With V trimmed by 5 bases and J by 4 bases, 6 bases remained unmatched. The CDR3 sequence is CASSPTGGEADTQYF. CDR3 nucleotides: TGTGCCAGCAGTCCGACAGGGGGCGAGGCAGATACGCAGTATTTT.

The V gene is TRBV15, the J gene TRBJ1-1; D gene unclear. V was shortened by 2 bases and J by 5 bases, with 15 bases between the two germline ends. Germline V gene sequence: CDR1 LNHNV, CDR2 YYDKDF (reference sequence). This CDR3 contains 15 residues. This CDR3 reads CATSRRDFGDTEAFF. The CDR3 region has the DNA TGTGCCACCAGCAGACGGGATTTCGGGGATACTGAAGCTTTCTTT.

CDR3 DNA sequence: TGTGCCAGCAGCTTGATTCTTCCAGGGGGCACCGGGGAGCTGTTTTTT. It encodes CASSLILPGGTGELFF. V usage is TRBV5-6 and J usage is TRBJ2-2; 7 bases agree with TRBD1. Unmatched junction bases numbered 7, after V lost 1 base and J lost 4 bases. The CDR3 totals 16 residues. The germline V gene has CDR1 SGHDT and CDR2 YYEEEE.

The chain joins TRBV7-9 to TRBJ2-4, with D unresolved. The V and J ends lost 5 bases and 4 bases respectively, with 3 bases between them. The CDR3 is 11 amino acids. The germline V gene encodes CDR1 SEHNR and CDR2 FQNEAQ (reference sequence). This CDR3 reads CASSPKNIQYF. The DNA for the CDR3 is TGTGCCAGCAGCCCAAAAAACATTCAGTACTTC. The full variable domain, in which reference TRBV7-9 and TRBJ2-4 provide the parts outside the CDR3, is DTGVSQNPRHKITKRGQNVTFRCDPISEHNRLYWYRQTLGQGPEFLTYFQNEAQLEKSRLLSDRFSAERPKGSFSTLEIQRTEQGDSAMYLCASSPKNIQYFGAGTRLSVL.

The chain recombines TRBV5-1 with TRBJ2-1; D is unclear. Deletions cut 3 bases from V and 1 base from J, with 11 bases between. Germline CDR1 and CDR2: SGHRS and YFSETQ. The CDR3 loop spans 15 amino acids. CDR3 coding DNA: TGCGCCAGCAGCTCCACAATGCCATCCTACAATGAGCAGTTCTTC. It codes for CASSSTMPSYNEQFF.

This chain links TRBV2 with TRBJ2-3, with 11 bases that match TRBD2. After removal of 8 bases from V and 5 bases from J, the junction contained 9 bases not matched to a gene. This CDR3 region has 15 residues. Germline-derived CDR1 and CDR2 are SNHLY and FYNNEI. The CDR3 here is CASGYSGRGGDTQYF. The CDR3 coding sequence is TGTGCCAGCGGTTATAGCGGGAGGGGCGGAGATACGCAGTATTTT.

This clone was recorded only once. J is TRBJ2-1 and V is TRBV28; D is unclear. Germline V gene data show CDR1 as MDHEN and CDR2 as SYDVKM. Trimming left V 6 bases short and J 4 bases short, with 13 bases between. The CDR3 has 14 amino acids. The DNA of the CDR3 is TGTGCCAGCAGGGCCCTCGAAATTTACAATGAGCAGTTCTTC. As protein: CASRALEIYNEQFF.

The rearrangement uses TRBV19 and TRBJ2-3, with 10 bases aligning to TRBD2. Trimming at V came to 4 bases and at J to 4 bases, leaving 8 bases not matched to a gene. Germline loops: CDR1 LNHDA, CDR2 SQIVND (reference sequence). The CDR3 is 16 residues long. The CDR3 nucleotides read TGTGCCAGTAGTAAGCATAGCGGGAGGCGAGCAGATACGCAGTATTTT. Its translation is CASSKHSGRRADTQYF.

The chain is built from TRBV7-3 and TRBJ2-1; TRBD1 matches 7 bases. CDR3 length: 17 residues. Germline CDR1 is SGHTA and CDR2 is FQGTGA. V shed 1 base and J 4 bases; nucleotides not matched to a gene: 10. The CDR3 loop reads CASSLSVRDRAYNEQFF. As DNA, the CDR3 is TGTGCCAGCAGCTTAAGTGTACGGGACAGAGCTTACAATGAGCAGTTCTTC.

The CDR3 reads CASSAKQGAVGMNTEAFF. The DNA of the CDR3 is TGTGCCAGCAGCGCGAAACAGGGGGCGGTAGGTATGAACACTGAAGCTTTCTTT. V is TRBV9 and J is TRBJ1-1, with 9 positions matching TRBD1. The V and J ends lost 3 bases and 0 bases, in that order; junction bases with no gene match: 12. The CDR3 has 18 residues. From germline, CDR1 is SGDLS and CDR2 YYNGEE.

The table lists this clone with a few counts. The rearrangement links TRBV7-2 to TRBJ1-4; the D gene is possibly TRBD1 (5 bases). There are 13 residues in the CDR3. Trimming stripped 1 base from V and 10 bases from J, with 10 bases between. The V gene's germline CDR1 is SGHTA and CDR2 FQGNSA. Here the CDR3 DNA reads TGTGCCAGCAGCTTAGGCAACGGGGGAAAACTGTTTTTT. It is translated as CASSLGNGGKLFF.

This rearrangement joins TRBV9 to TRBJ2-7; 10 nucleotides line up with TRBD1. J lost 6 bases, V lost 0 bases, and 6 bases had no gene match. The germline gives CDR1 SGDLS, CDR2 YYNGEE. The CDR3 has 15 amino acids. DNA for the CDR3: TGTGCCAGCAGCGTAGTGGGGACAGGGGCGGGCGAGCAGTACTTC. It codes for CASSVVGTGAGEQYF. Drawing the rest from reference TRBV9 and TRBJ2-7, the complete variable domain is DSGVTQTPKHLITATGQRVTLRCSPRSGDLSVYWYQQSLDQGLQFLIQYYNGEERAKGNILERFSAQQFPDLHSELNLSSLELGDSALYFCASSVVGTGAGEQYFGPGTRLTVT.

The rearrangement joins TRBV28 to TRBJ2-1; D perhaps matches TRBD1 (5 bases). The germline V gene has CDR1 MDHEN and CDR2 SYDVKM. Trimming cost V 5 bases and J 9 bases, with 11 bases left between them. CDR3 length: 12 amino acids. CDR3 DNA sequence: TGTGCCAGCAGTACACCAAGGGGTGAGCAGTTCTTC. It encodes CASSTPRGEQFF. Drawing the rest from reference TRBV28 and TRBJ2-1, the complete variable domain is DVKVTQSSRYLVKRTGEKVFLECVQDMDHENMFWYRQDPGLGLRLIYFSYDVKMKEKGDIPEGYSVSREKKERFSLILESASTNQTSMYLCASSTPRGEQFFGPGTRLTVL.

V usage is TRBV6-1 and J usage is TRBJ2-5; 8 bases are shared with TRBD2. V lost 3 bases and J lost 6; bases outside the gene matches: 9. The germline V gene encodes CDR1 MNHNS and CDR2 SASEGT. This CDR3 region has 15 residues. CDR3 in DNA: TGTGCCAGCAGTGAGGAGGACGGGGGGGCAAAGACCCAGTACTTC. Amino acid sequence: CASSEEDGGAKTQYF.

V is TRBV18 and J is TRBJ1-1, with 7 bases identical to TRBD1. Germline loops: CDR1 KGHSH, CDR2 LQKENI. The CDR3 length is 15 residues. With 6 bases clipped from V and 2 bases from J, the junction kept 9 bases outside the gene matches. CDR3 DNA: TGTGCCAGCTCGGAGGTAGGGGGCGCAAACACTGAAGCTTTCTTT. As protein: CASSEVGGANTEAFF.

The chain recombines TRBV2 with TRBJ1-2, with D tentatively TRBD1 (5 bases). CDR1 SNHLY and CDR2 FYNNEI come from the germline V gene. The CDR3 extends over 12 amino acids. The germline V and J ends were trimmed by 3 bases and 4 bases, with 6 bases remaining between them. CDR3 in amino acids: CASSDGGYGYTF. CDR3 nucleotides: TGTGCCAGCAGTGACGGGGGCTATGGCTACACCTTC.

V gene TRBV7-2 combines with J gene TRBJ2-5, with 11 bases aligning to TRBD2. The CDR3 covers 17 residues. V shed 5 bases and J 2 bases; nucleotides not matched to a gene: 10. Germline V CDR1 and CDR2: SGHTA, FQGNSA. CDR3 DNA sequence: TGTGCCAGCAGCCCTACCGGGACTAGCGGCCCACAAGAGACCCAGTACTTC. The encoded protein is CASSPTGTSGPQETQYF.

The chain is built from TRBV7-2 and TRBJ2-3, with D maybe TRBD2 (5 bases). CDR1 is SGHTA and CDR2 is FQGNSA in the germline V gene. CDR3 length equals 16 residues. Between the trimmed V and J ends, which lost 1 base and 3 bases, there was a span of 14 bases. The CDR3: CASSLDQRTDTDTQYF. CDR3 nucleotide sequence: TGTGCCAGCAGCTTAGATCAGAGGACTGATACAGATACGCAGTATTTT.

V is TRBV28 and J is TRBJ1-2; D remains ambiguous. The germline V gene encodes CDR1 MDHEN and CDR2 SYDVKM. The CDR3 is made up of 13 amino acids. V lost 5 bases, J lost 4 bases, and 11 bases lay in between. The DNA for the CDR3 is TGTGCCAGCAGTACCGGGTCTTTCTATGGCTACACCTTC. Its translation: CASSTGSFYGYTF.

The V call is TRBV28, the J call TRBJ1-4; no clear D. Trimming took off 8 bases at V and 4 bases at J, with 8 bases between the two ends. CDR3 length: 12 amino acids. Germline CDR1 is MDHEN and CDR2 is SYDVKM. The CDR3 loop reads CASAGYNEKLFF. The CDR3 DNA is TGTGCCAGCGCGGGATATAATGAAAAACTGTTTTTT.